This TCR beta chain derives from a study of shared clonotypes between healthy human individuals. Across the whole study: Donors were a couple of women and a few men aged 18 to 49. Study-level results: A reduction in generation probabilities was seen for non-shared clonotypes relative to those shared by all four donors.

All the donors were Caucasian adults who lived in Nashville, Tennessee. This CDR3 has 13 residues. The ends were cut back, 1 base at V and 4 bases at J, with 8 bases in the middle. The germline V gene has CDR1 SGHAT and CDR2 FQDESV (reference sequence). An even split of each subset's genomic DNA across several immunoSEQ plates was performed. Here immunoSEQ multiplex PCR was the method, and the copy in TCRdb shows in-frame clones only, minus some. The data hold some 2.4 million clones, with under 95% observed a single time. In the case of this clone: The antigen remains undetermined. The sample carries other DNA sequences with the same CDR3.

The V gene is TRBV11-1, the J gene TRBJ2-7; D might be TRBD1 (6 bases). Sequencing was carried out using naive CD4+ T cells from PBMCs. The subset: CD45RA+ positively selected. This clonotype was obtained from a man aged 18 to 30 in good health. Some clones in this sample may be carry-over from other donors' samples. The DNA for the CDR3 is TGTGCCAGCAGCTTAGGCAGGGGATACGAGCAGTACTTC. Translated, it gives CASSLGRGYEQYF.